Detailed here is one T cell receptor beta chain. The CDR3 runs to 15 residues. V was shortened by 3 bases and J by 0 bases, with 9 bases between the two germline ends. From germline, CDR1 is MNHEY and CDR2 SMNVEV (reference sequence). Clinical histories supplied by participants themselves formed the basis of cohort assignment. Before being deemed recovered, Cohort 3 donors had two negative PCRs, clearance, or symptom resolution. Methods used by the authors: Estimates of nucleated cell counts were drawn from the amplification of reference gene primers. Repertoires were generated with immunoSEQ multiplex PCR, while TCRdb's copy carries only in-frame clones and drops some. Clone size and the V and J calls come from that table; the DNA yielded D and trimming. Here the sample spans a few hundred thousand clones, around nine tenths being singletons. These data originate in a study of blood T cell repertoires in COVID-19.

The V and J genes are TRBV27 and TRBJ1-5, with D hard to call. Sequencing input: PBMCs or T cells enriched from blood (not recorded which). The receptor was derived from a woman between 18 and 30 years old who had recovered from COVID-19. The CDR3 bases are TGTGCCAGCAGTTTTGACACTTATAGCAATCAGCCCCAGCATTTT. Translating gives CASSFDTYSNQPQHF.